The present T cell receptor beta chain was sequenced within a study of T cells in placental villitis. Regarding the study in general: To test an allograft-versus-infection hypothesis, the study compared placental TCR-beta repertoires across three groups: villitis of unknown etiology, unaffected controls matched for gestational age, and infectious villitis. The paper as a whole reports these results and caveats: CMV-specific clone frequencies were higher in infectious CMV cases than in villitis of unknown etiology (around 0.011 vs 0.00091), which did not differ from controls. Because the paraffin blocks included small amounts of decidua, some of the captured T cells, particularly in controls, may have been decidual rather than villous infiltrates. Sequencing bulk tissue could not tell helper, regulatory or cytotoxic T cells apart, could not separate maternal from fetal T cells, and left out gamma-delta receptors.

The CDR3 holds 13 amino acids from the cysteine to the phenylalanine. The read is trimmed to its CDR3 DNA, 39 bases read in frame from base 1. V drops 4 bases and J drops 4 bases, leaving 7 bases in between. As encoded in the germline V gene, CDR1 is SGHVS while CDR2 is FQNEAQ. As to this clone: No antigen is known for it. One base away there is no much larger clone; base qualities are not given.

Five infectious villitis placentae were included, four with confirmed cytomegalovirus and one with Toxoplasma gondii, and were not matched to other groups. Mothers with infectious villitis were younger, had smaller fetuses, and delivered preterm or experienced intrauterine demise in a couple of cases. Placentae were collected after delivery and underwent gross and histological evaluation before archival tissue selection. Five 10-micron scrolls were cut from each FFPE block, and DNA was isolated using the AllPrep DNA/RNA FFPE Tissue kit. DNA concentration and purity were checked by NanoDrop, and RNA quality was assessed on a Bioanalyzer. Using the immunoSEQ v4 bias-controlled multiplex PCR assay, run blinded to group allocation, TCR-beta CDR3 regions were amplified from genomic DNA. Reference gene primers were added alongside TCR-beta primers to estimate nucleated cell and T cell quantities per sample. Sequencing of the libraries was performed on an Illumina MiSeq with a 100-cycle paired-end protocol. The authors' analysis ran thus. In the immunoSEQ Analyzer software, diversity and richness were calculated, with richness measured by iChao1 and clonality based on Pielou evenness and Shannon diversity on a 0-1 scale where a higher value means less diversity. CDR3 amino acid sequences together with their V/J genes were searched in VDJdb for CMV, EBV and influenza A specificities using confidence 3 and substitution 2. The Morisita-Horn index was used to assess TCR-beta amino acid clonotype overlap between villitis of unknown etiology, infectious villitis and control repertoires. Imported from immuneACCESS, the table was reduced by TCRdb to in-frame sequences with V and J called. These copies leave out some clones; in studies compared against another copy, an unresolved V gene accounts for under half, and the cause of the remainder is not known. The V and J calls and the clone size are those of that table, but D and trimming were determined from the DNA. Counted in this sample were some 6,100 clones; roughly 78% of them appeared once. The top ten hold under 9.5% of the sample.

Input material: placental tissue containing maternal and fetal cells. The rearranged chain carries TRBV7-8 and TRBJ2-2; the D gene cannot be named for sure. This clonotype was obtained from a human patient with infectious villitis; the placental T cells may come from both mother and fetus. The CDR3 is CASSSTSTGELFF. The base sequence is TGTGCCAGCAGCTCAACCTCCACCGGGGAGCTGTTTTTT.